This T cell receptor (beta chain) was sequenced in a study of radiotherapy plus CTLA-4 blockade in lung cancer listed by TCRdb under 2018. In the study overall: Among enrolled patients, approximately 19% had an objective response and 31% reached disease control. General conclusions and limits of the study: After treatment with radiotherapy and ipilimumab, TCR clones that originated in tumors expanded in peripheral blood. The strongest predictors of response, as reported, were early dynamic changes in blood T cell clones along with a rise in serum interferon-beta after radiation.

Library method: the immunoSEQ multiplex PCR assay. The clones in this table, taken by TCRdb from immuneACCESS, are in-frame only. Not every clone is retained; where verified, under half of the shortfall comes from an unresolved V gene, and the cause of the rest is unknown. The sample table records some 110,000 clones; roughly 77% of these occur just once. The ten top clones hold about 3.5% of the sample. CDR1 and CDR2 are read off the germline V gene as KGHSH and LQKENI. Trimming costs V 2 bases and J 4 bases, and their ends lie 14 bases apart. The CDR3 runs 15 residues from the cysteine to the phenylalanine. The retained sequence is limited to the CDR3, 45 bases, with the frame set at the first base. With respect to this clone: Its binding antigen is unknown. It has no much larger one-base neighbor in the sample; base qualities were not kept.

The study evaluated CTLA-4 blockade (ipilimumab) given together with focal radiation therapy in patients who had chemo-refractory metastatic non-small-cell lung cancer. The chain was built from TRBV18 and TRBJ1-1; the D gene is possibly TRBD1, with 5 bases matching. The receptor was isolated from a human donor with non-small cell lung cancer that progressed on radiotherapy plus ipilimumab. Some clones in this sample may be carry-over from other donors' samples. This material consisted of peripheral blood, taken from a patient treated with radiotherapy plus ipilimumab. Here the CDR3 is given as CASSPEEGLATEAFF. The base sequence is TGTGCCAGCTCACCAGAGGAGGGGTTGGCCACTGAAGCTTTCTTT.